Presented here are 5 T cell receptor beta chains from one specimen sequenced in a study of a mutant IDH1 vaccine in newly diagnosed glioma. Sequenced by immunoSEQ multiplex PCR; TCRdb stores in-frame clones only, minus some. This table has tens of thousands of clones, 60% to 85% appearing once. Described time point: baseline, week 1 (first vaccination visit). The treatment: pre-vaccination baseline after standard-of-care therapy. Sequences were derived from PBMCs, sampled from a glioma patient treated with radiotherapy, temozolomide or both. The receptors stem from a woman aged 40 to 55 with glioma.

The chain combines TRBV5-1 with TRBJ2-2, with TRBD2 matching 7 bases. J lost 4 bases, V lost 1 base, and 7 bases had no gene match. This CDR3 contains 16 residues. Germline CDR1 SGHRS, CDR2 YFSETQ. CDR3 coding DNA: TGCGCCAGCAGCTTGTGGGGAGCGGGGAGCACCGGGGAGCTGTTTTTT. Its protein is CASSLWGAGSTGELFF.

V and J are TRBV7-2 and TRBJ2-7; 7 bases are shared with TRBD2. The CDR3 is made up of 13 amino acids. Losses at the gene ends were 6 bases for V and 6 bases for J; bases not matched to a gene: 8. Germline loops: CDR1 SGHTA, CDR2 FQGNSA. Written as DNA, the CDR3 is TGTGCCAGCAGACGGGACTTAGCGGGCGAGCAGTACTTC. It codes for CASRRDLAGEQYF.

V usage is TRBV11-2 and J usage is TRBJ1-1, with 9 positions matching TRBD1. CDR3 length equals 17 residues. V lost 4 bases, J lost 2 bases, and 11 bases stayed unmatched. Germline V gene lookup returns CDR1 SGHAT and CDR2 FQNNGV. Here the CDR3 reads CASSSYRGRTSNTEAFF. CDR3 nucleotide sequence: TGTGCCAGCAGCTCATACAGGGGGCGGACTAGTAACACTGAAGCTTTCTTT.

This sequence joins TRBV4-1 and TRBJ1-4; 7 bases are shared with TRBD1. Unmatched junction bases numbered 9, after V lost 0 bases and J lost 8 bases. The CDR3 contains 16 residues. The V gene's germline CDR1 is MGHRA and CDR2 YSYEKL. CDR3 in amino acids: CASSQDLDRASEKLFF. Written as DNA, the CDR3 is TGCGCCAGCAGCCAAGATTTAGACAGGGCAAGCGAAAAACTGTTTTTT.

This clone has more than one count but fewer than ten. The rearrangement joins TRBV4-3 to TRBJ2-7; a weak D match, TRBD1 (7 bases). Between the trimmed V and J ends, which lost 3 bases and 3 bases, there was a span of 24 bases. The CDR3 totals 18 residues. Germline assignment: CDR1 LGHNA and CDR2 YSLEER. The CDR3 nucleotides read TGCGCCAGCAGCCAGGACTTGCTACCGACAGGGAGGAGCTACGAGCAGTACTTC. Its protein product is CASSQDLLPTGRSYEQYF.